This T cell receptor beta chain was identified during a study of T-cell reconstitution after alpha-beta-depleted transplantation in children. Preparation of the TCRbeta library was carried out with unique molecular identifiers. MiXCR, applied by TCRdb to the PCR reads, yields one record per CDR3 protein. The sample has 210,000 or so distinct CDR3 sequences, about a tenth seen once. This clonotype has a handful of counts. The sample was PBMCs from the stem cell graft donor, taken from the stem cell graft. This clonotype originated in a human donor who donated a stem cell graft to a child with acute lymphoblastic leukemia.

The CDR3 coding sequence is TGTGCCAGCAGCAGAATAGGACAGGGGGCACTGAACACTGAAGCTTTCTTT. It translates to CASSRIGQGALNTEAFF. The chain employs TRBV12-3 or TRBV12-4 and TRBJ1-1; 11 positions agree with TRBD1. V shed 6 bases and J 0 bases; nucleotides not matched to a gene: 9. The CDR3 has 17 amino acids.